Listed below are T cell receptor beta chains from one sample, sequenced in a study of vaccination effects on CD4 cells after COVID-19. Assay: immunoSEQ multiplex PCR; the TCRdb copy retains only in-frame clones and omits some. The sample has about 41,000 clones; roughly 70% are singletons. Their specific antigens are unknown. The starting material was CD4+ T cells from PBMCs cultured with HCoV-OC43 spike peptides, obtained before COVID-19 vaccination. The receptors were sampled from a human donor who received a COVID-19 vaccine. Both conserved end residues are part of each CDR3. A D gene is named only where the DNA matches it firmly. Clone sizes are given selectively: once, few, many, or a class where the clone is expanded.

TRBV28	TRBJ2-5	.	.	TGTGCCAGCAGCCCCGTGGTTGGGTCGGGGCAAGAGACCCAGTACTTC	CASSPVVGSGQETQYF
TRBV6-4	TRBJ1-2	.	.	TGTGCCAGCAGGCCGGGAGGACGAAACGGTGGCTACACCTTC	CASRPGGRNGGYTF
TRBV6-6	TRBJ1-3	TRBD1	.	TGTGCCAGCAGTCCGCCAAGGACAGGGATTGCTGGAAACACCATATATTTT	CASSPPRTGIAGNTIYF
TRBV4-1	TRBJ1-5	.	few	TGCGCCAGCAGCCAAGAGTCACGGCTCAATCAGCCCCAGCATTTT	CASSQESRLNQPQHF
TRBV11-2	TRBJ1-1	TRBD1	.	TGTGCCAGCAGCCTTAGACAGGGGGCTGAAGCTTTCTTT	CASSLRQGAEAFF
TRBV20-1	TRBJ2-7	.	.	TGCAGTGCTAGAGAGCACGAGCAGTACTTC	CSAREHEQYF
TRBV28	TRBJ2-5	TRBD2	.	TGTGCCAGCAGTTTAGCGGGAGGGCCGGAGACCCAGTACTTC	CASSLAGGPETQYF
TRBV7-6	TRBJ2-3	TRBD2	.	TGTGCCAGCAGCGAAGCGGGGGTCACAGATACGCAGTATTTT	CASSEAGVTDTQYF
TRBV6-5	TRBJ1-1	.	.	TGTGCCAGCAGTTCGAGACAGGCTCGGGGGAACACTGAAGCTTTCTTT	CASSSRQARGNTEAFF
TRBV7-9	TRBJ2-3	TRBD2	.	TGTGCCAGCAGCCCACCCGGGGGGTTAAAGTATTTT	CASSPPGGLKYF
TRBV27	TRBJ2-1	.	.	TGTGCCAGCAGTTTACGGCCCCCAAGCTCCTACAATGAGCAGTTCTTC	CASSLRPPSSYNEQFF
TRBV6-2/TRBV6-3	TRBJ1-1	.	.	TGTGCCAGCAGTTACATGGGGGGCACTGAAGCTTTCTTT	CASSYMGGTEAFF
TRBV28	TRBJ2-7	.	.	TGTGCCAGCAGTTGGTTGGCAGGGAGGTCCTACGAGCAGTACTTC	CASSWLAGRSYEQYF